This TCR beta chain comes out of a study of T cells in Graves' hyperthyroidism and ophthalmopathy. The CDR3 consists of 15 residues. Germline CDR1 and CDR2: MDHEN and SYDVKM. Trimming at V came to 5 bases and at J to 4 bases, leaving 8 bases not matched to a gene. This clonotype has ten or more counts. Regions amplified from RNA transcripts were the TCR beta CDR3 regions. With the HTBI primer set, the TCR CDR3 went through a first round of RT-PCR. TCRdb re-called the multiplex PCR reads with MiXCR, one entry per CDR3 protein. The sample has a few hundred thousand distinct CDR3 sequences; roughly 15% are singletons.

The rearrangement links TRBV28 to TRBJ2-1; 7 bases fit TRBD1. The TCR originated in a woman aged 40-49 years with Graves' hyperthyroidism that later progressed to Graves' ophthalmopathy. Specimen: blood. This CDR3 reads CASSPRGSRYNEQFF. The CDR3, as DNA: TGTGCCAGCAGTCCCAGGGGGTCAAGGTACAATGAGCAGTTCTTC.